The sample holds a few counts of the clone carrying this T cell receptor (beta chain). This entry belongs to a study of T-cell reconstitution after alpha-beta-depleted transplantation in children. Researchers prepared the TCRbeta library using unique molecular identifiers, the study reports. One entry per CDR3 protein results from TCRdb running MiXCR on the PCR reads. The profile shows hundreds of thousands of distinct CDR3 sequences, about 17% of them singletons. The CDR3 is 18 residues long. The source of this sequence is a boy less than two years old who had a stem cell transplant for Wiskott-Aldrich syndrome, so the T cells may come from the graft donor. The sample consisted of PBMCs, mostly from graft donor cells, taken 360 days after TCRalphabeta/CD19-depleted stem cell transplant. The rearrangement joins TRBV21-1 to TRBJ2-4; no check of the table's D call, TRBD1, against the DNA was made. TRBV21-1 is described as a pseudogene. The CDR3 DNA reads TGTGCCAGCAGCAAAGCCGGTGGACAGGGGGTTACCAAAAACATTCAGTACTTC. Translation: CASSKAGGQGVTKNIQYF.